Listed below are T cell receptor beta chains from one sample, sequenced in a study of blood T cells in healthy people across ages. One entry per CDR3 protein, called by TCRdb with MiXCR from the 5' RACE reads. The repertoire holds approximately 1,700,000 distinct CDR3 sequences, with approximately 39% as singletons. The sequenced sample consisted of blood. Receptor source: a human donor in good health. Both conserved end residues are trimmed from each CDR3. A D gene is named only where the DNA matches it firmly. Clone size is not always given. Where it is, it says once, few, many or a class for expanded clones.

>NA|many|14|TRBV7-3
ASSLLGGSSTDTQY
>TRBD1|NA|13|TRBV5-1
ASSLGQGKAYGYT
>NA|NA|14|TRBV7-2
ASSFFGAGGNQPQH
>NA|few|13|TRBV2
ASTPLGATYNEQF
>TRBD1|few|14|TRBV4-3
ASSQDPTGGYTEAF
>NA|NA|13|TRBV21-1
ASSKTGQTNNEQF
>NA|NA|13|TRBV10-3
AISEDAALNEKLF
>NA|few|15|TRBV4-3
ASSQVGQRGAANGYT
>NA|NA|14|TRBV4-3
ASSQELGGDTDTQY
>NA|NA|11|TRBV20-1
SARDNTDYGYT
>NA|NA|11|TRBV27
ASSFGSGAEAF
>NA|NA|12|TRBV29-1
SVYSGPRANVLT
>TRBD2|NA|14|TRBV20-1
SARDVTGGPGNEQF
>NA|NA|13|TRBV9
ASSPGSFSTDTQY
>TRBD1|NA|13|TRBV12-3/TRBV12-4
ASSPTGYISYEQY
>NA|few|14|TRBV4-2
ASSQAGDVAKNIQY
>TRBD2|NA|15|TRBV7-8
ASSQWGLAGGDDTQY
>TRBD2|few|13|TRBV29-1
SAVTSGGSTDTQY
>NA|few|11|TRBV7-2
ASSFEPETEQY
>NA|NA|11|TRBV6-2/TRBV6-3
ASSYERLDIQY
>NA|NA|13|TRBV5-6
ASSLVSSFMDEQF
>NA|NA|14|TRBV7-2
ASSRELLPSTWELF
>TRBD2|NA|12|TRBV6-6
ASSYGEGRETQY
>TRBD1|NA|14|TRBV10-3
AISERGPIRNTEAF
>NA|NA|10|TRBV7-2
ASSGRLDGYT
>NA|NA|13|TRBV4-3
ASSQVDRGDNEQF
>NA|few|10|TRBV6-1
ASSETVGELF
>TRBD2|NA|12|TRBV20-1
SARVKRGGNEQF
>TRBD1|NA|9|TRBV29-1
SVQDRELSF
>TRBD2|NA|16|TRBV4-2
ASSHDSGGDLLPYEQD
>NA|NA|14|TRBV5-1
ASSWTGTAGTGELF
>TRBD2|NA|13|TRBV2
ASRGLAGPQETQY
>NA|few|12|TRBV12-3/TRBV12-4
ASSPGAPRGTQY
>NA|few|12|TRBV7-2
ASSSSSASYEQY
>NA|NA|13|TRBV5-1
ASSSGSSTNEKLF